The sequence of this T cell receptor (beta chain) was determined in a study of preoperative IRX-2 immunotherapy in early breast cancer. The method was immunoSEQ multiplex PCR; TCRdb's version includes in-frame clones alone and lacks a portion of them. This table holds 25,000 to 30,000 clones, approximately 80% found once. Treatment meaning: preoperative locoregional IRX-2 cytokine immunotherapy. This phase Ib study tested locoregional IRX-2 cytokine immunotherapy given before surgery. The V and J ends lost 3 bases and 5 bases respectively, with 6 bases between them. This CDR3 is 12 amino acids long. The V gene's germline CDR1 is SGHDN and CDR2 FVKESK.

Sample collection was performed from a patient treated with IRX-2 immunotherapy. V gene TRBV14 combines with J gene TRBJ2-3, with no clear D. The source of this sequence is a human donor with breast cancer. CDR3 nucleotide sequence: TGTGCCAGCAGCCACGTAGGAGATACGCAGTATTTT. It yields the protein CASSHVGDTQYF.